This TCR beta chain was found in a study of vaccination and CD4 T cells after COVID-19. In the study overall: Cells were stimulated with overlapping spike peptide pools from SARS-CoV-2, HCoV-NL63, HCoV-OC43 and HCoV-229E.

The Oncomine TCR Beta short-read assay generated sequence data from the DNA of cultured CD4+ T cells. MiXCR was run by TCRdb on the PCR reads, yielding one entry per CDR3 protein. The repertoire holds 15,000 or so distinct CDR3 sequences, with roughly 52% as singletons. This CDR3 spans 19 amino acids. V lost 4 bases and J lost 3; bases outside the gene matches: 16. CDR1 is MNHEY and CDR2 is SVGEGT in the germline V gene. With regard to this clonotype: Its antigen is unknown.

Treatment given: roughly ten-day PBMC culture with coronavirus spike peptide pools or control peptides (ViraFEST assay). The chain is built from TRBV6-2 or TRBV6-3 and TRBJ2-7, with 12 bases that match TRBD2. The input for sequencing was CD4+ T cells from blood, cultured in vitro, taken before SARS-CoV-2 vaccination. The origin of this receptor is a human donor who had recovered from COVID-19. The CDR3 spells CASSFGLAGTVGQIYEQYF. The CDR3 DNA reads TGTGCCAGCAGTTTCGGACTAGCGGGAACGGTGGGGCAGATCTACGAGCAGTACTTC.